This is a list of T cell receptor beta chains from one sample in a study of CD4 and CD8 cells across lung adenocarcinoma regions. One entry per CDR3 protein results from TCRdb running MiXCR on the PCR reads. The profile shows about 5,300 distinct CDR3 sequences, about 62% of them singletons. Specimen: CD4+ T cells from the center of a lung tumor. The receptors were sampled from a female donor with lung adenocarcinoma. The CD4 and CD8 labels of this study may be unreliable. CDR3s include the opening cysteine and the closing phenylalanine or tryptophan. The D gene is left open where the match is weak. Expanded clones are given a class, and other clones once, few, many or no size at all.

size,D,V,J,CDR3,DNA
-,-,TRBV5-1,TRBJ2-1,CASSLDQSSWDEQFF,TGCGCCAGCAGCTTGGATCAGTCCTCCTGGGATGAGCAGTTCTTC
once,TRBD2,TRBV6-1,TRBJ2-7,CASSDRGLAGGPYEQYF,TGTGCCAGCAGTGATAGGGGACTAGCGGGAGGGCCCTACGAGCAGTACTTC
-,-,TRBV25-1,TRBJ2-3,CASTPGPQADTDTQYF,TGTGCCAGCACCCCGGGACCCCAAGCAGACACAGATACGCAGTACTTT
-,TRBD2,TRBV6-5,TRBJ2-2,CASSLLAGFMNTGELFF,TGTGCCAGCAGTTTACTAGCGGGATTCATGAACACTGGGGAGCTGTTTTTT
once,-,TRBV7-2,TRBJ2-1,CASSLPIRDEQFF,TGTGCCAGCAGCTTACCCATTAGAGATGAGCAGTTCTTC
-,-,TRBV6-5,TRBJ2-2,CASSYSWGKANTGELFF,TGTGCCAGCAGTTACTCGTGGGGGAAGGCGAACACCGGGGAGCTGTTTTTT
-,TRBD1,TRBV6-1,TRBJ2-1,CASSERDRGHNEQFF,TGTGCCAGCAGTGAGCGGGACAGGGGCCACAATGAGCAGTTCTTC
large,-,TRBV6-1,TRBJ2-3,CASSESGRPTQYF,TGTGCCAGCAGTGAAAGTGGCAGGCCAACGCAGTATTTT
-,-,TRBV6-1,TRBJ1-1,CASAHLGTNTEAFF,TGTGCCAGCGCACATTTGGGGACTAACACTGAAGCTTTCTTT
-,TRBD1,TRBV6-1,TRBJ2-5,CASMRTGQTLLETQYF,TGTGCCAGCATGAGGACAGGGCAAACCCTTTTAGAGACCCAGTACTTC
large,-,TRBV7-2,TRBJ2-1,CASSLRDRIDQFF,TGTGCCAGCAGCTTAAGAGACAGAATTGACCAGTTCTTC
few,-,TRBV7-2,TRBJ2-5,CASSLARDLETQYF,TGTGCCAGCAGCTTAGCCCGGGACTTAGAGACCCAGTACTTC
-,-,TRBV6-1,TRBJ2-1,CASREDRDSYNEQFF,TGTGCCAGCAGGGAGGACAGAGACTCCTACAATGAGCAGTTCTTC
-,TRBD2,TRBV27,TRBJ2-1,CASSEREEGEQFF,TGTGCCAGCAGCGAGCGGGAGGAAGGGGAGCAGTTCTTC
-,TRBD2,TRBV6-1,TRBJ2-7,CASSSGTSGGPWGTNTQYF,TGTGCCAGCAGTAGTGGGACTAGCGGGGGGCCGTGGGGCACAAACACGCAGTACTTC
-,-,TRBV10-3,TRBJ2-3,CATTSYSDTQYF,TGTGCCACGACTAGTTATTCAGATACGCAGTATTTT
medium-sized,-,TRBV6-1,TRBJ2-2,CASEGLGELFF,TGTGCCAGCGAGGGTTTAGGGGAGCTGTTTTTT
once,-,TRBV7-9,TRBJ1-1,CASSLERAGRAFF,TGTGCCAGCAGCTTAGAGCGGGCAGGGCGAGCTTTCTTT
medium-sized,-,TRBV6-1,TRBJ2-4,CASSDPSGGAKNIQYF,TGTGCCAGCAGTGACCCTTCCGGAGGGGCCAAAAACATTCAGTACTTC
-,TRBD1,TRBV20-1,TRBJ2-5,CSAKGQGARETQYF,TGCAGTGCTAAGGGACAGGGGGCGCGGGAGACCCAGTACTTC
few,TRBD2,TRBV6-1,TRBJ2-2,CASKGLDYTGELFF,TGTGCCAGCAAGGGACTAGATTACACCGGGGAGCTGTTTTTT
-,-,TRBV12-3/TRBV12-4,TRBJ2-5,CASSLWGQETQYF,TGTGCCAGCAGTTTATGGGGGCAAGAGACCCAGTACTTC
once,TRBD2,TRBV25-1,TRBJ2-3,CASTPGGQGATDTQYF,TGTGCCAGCACCCCGGGGGGGCAAGGAGCCACAGACACTCAGTATTTC
-,TRBD2,TRBV20-1,TRBJ2-3,CSARALGRGSSDPDTQYF,TGCAGTGCTAGAGCCCTGGGGCGCGGGAGCAGTGATCCAGATACCCAGTATTTC
few,-,TRBV6-5,TRBJ1-1,CASSYSRGDTEAFF,TGTGCCAGCAGTTACTCTAGGGGAGACACTGAAGCTTTCTTT
-,-,TRBV4-1,TRBJ2-3,CASSPPSPILETQYF,TGCGCCAGCAGCCCTCCTAGTCCCATTTTGGAGACGCAGTATTTT
-,TRBD1,TRBV6-1,TRBJ1-1,CASSLGTGNLEAFF,TGTGCCAGCAGTCTTGGGACAGGCAATTTGGAAGCTTTCTTT
-,-,TRBV12-3/TRBV12-4,TRBJ2-2,CASSSIRDSIANTGELFF,TGTGCCAGCAGTTCCATTAGAGACAGTATTGCGAACACCGGGGAGCTGTTTTTT
-,TRBD2,TRBV6-1,TRBJ2-7,CASSEAVGLAYEQYF,TGTGCCAGCAGTGAAGCAGTCGGACTAGCGTACGAGCAGTACTTC
-,-,TRBV7-3,TRBJ2-7,CASSLDAQGAQYF,TGTGCCAGCAGCCTTGATGCGCAGGGCGCGCAGTACTTC
once,-,TRBV7-7,TRBJ2-5,CASSLEGRVSETQYF,TGTGCTAGCAGCTTAGAAGGCAGGGTCAGCGAGACCCAGTACTTC
once,-,TRBV6-1,TRBJ2-7,CASRDSSNSYEQYF,TGTGCCAGCAGAGACAGTAGCAACTCCTACGAGCAGTACTTC
-,-,TRBV6-1,TRBJ2-1,CASSELIRAYNEQFF,TGTGCCAGCAGTGAATTAATTCGAGCCTACAATGAGCAGTTCTTC
-,-,TRBV12-3/TRBV12-4,TRBJ2-7,CASTPGSYNEQYF,TGTGCCAGCACCCCGGGTAGCTACAATGAGCAGTACTTC
once,TRBD1,TRBV6-5,TRBJ2-4,CASSYTGTGAKNIQYF,TGTGCCAGCAGTTACACCGGGACAGGAGCCAAAAACATTCAGTACTTC
-,-,TRBV6-1,TRBJ2-5,CASSVSAGQRETQYF,TGTGCCAGCAGTGTGTCGGCAGGCCAACGGGAGACCCAGTACTTC
-,-,TRBV6-5,TRBJ2-3,CASTSSGGSTDTQYF,TGTGCCAGCACTTCCTCTGGGGGAAGCACAGATACGCAGTATTTT
-,TRBD2,TRBV6-5,TRBJ2-1,CASSYRRLAPYNEQFF,TGTGCCAGCAGTTACCGCCGACTAGCGCCCTACAATGAGCAGTTCTTC
-,-,TRBV10-3,TRBJ2-7,CATGRGSTYEQYF,TGTGCCACCGGTCGTGGATCGACCTACGAGCAGTACTTC
-,TRBD1,TRBV6-1,TRBJ2-4,CASSEAIGTGRVNIQYF,TGTGCCAGCAGTGAAGCGATTGGGACAGGGAGGGTGAACATTCAGTACTTC
once,-,TRBV6-5,TRBJ2-5,CASSYSGVTSWQETQYF,TGTGCCAGCAGTTACTCCGGAGTGACCAGCTGGCAAGAGACCCAGTACTTC
-,-,TRBV4-1,TRBJ1-2,CASSQGVGIRTNYGYTF,TGCGCCAGCAGCCAAGGGGTAGGGATCAGAACTAACTATGGCTACACCTTC
once,TRBD2,TRBV12-3/TRBV12-4,TRBJ2-1,CASSWGGAGGPEQFF,TGTGCCAGCAGTTGGGGCGGCGCGGGAGGCCCTGAGCAGTTCTTC
-,-,TRBV23-1,TRBJ2-1,CASSQAGLLLLNEQFF,TGCGCCAGCAGTCAGGCAGGGCTCCTATTACTCAATGAGCAGTTCTTC
few,TRBD2,TRBV12-3/TRBV12-4,TRBJ2-5,CASSLSGTSGTQYF,TGTGCCAGCAGTCTCTCCGGGACTAGCGGGACCCAGTACTTC
-,-,TRBV7-2,TRBJ2-3,CASSLAPVHTDTQYF,TGTGCCAGCAGCTTAGCGCCTGTTCACACAGATACGCAGTATTTT
few,-,TRBV6-1,TRBJ2-7,CASNLWGLRGGEQYF,TGTGCCAGCAACTTGTGGGGACTCAGGGGAGGAGAGCAGTACTTC
-,-,TRBV7-8,TRBJ2-1,CASSSFVSYNEQFF,TGTGCCAGCAGCTCATTCGTTTCCTACAATGAGCAGTTCTTC
-,TRBD1,TRBV6-1,TRBJ1-1,CASSERQGHEAFF,TGTGCCAGCAGTGAGAGACAGGGGCATGAAGCTTTCTTT
-,TRBD1,TRBV7-6,TRBJ1-2,CASSLDRGYGYTF,TGTGCCAGCAGCTTAGACAGGGGCTATGGCTACACCTTC
few,-,TRBV7-2,TRBJ2-7,CASTSDRTGPEQYF,TGTGCCAGCACCTCAGACAGGACCGGTCCCGAGCAGTACTTC
few,-,TRBV12-3/TRBV12-4,TRBJ2-2,CASSLKGWTGELFF,TGTGCCAGCAGTTTAAAGGGATGGACCGGGGAGCTGTTTTTT
few,TRBD1,TRBV6-1,TRBJ2-3,CASTRQGAGTDTQYF,TGTGCCAGCACCCGACAGGGGGCAGGTACAGATACGCAGTATTTT
-,TRBD1,TRBV6-1,TRBJ1-1,CASSPRRGQGRAFF,TGTGCCAGCAGCCCTAGAAGGGGACAGGGGAGAGCTTTCTTT
-,TRBD1,TRBV25-1,TRBJ2-3,CASSELDRGADTQYF,TGTGCCAGCAGTGAATTGGACAGGGGTGCAGATACGCAGTATTTT